These T cell receptor beta chains were read from a single sample in a study of OX40 agonist ivuxolimab in advanced cancers. Data came from immunoSEQ multiplex PCR; TCRdb stores just in-frame clones and leaves some out. The sample consists of about 22,000 clones, 77% of them appearing once. Sequencing was performed on CD4+ or CD8+ T cells sorted from blood, taken in a trial of the OX40 agonist ivuxolimab. The receptor set was obtained from an adult with an advanced solid tumor such as melanoma, head and neck, liver or kidney cancer. Both conserved end residues are part of each CDR3. Each record gives: J gene, V gene, D gene, clone size, CDR3 protein, CDR3 DNA. The D gene is left open where the match is weak. Clone size is shown for a subset of rows, as once, few, many or a class of expanded clone.

>TRBJ1-1|TRBV10-3|-|-
CAISVGGATPAEAFF
TGTGCCATCAGTGTTGGGGGCGCGACTCCAGCTGAAGCTTTCTTT
>TRBJ2-7|TRBV7-9|-|-
CASSIHPGGPYEQYF
TGTGCCAGCAGCATCCATCCCGGGGGACCCTACGAGCAGTACTTC
>TRBJ2-4|TRBV2|-|-
CASRGQAALRAKNIQYF
TGTGCCAGCAGGGGGCAGGCGGCTCTTAGGGCCAAAAACATTCAGTACTTC
>TRBJ2-7|TRBV19|-|few
CASSIAGAMTTEQYF
TGTGCCAGTAGTATAGCGGGGGCCATGACTACGGAGCAGTACTTC
>TRBJ2-5|TRBV6-5|-|-
CASSPAPFQETQYF
TGTGCCAGCAGCCCCGCCCCATTCCAAGAGACCCAGTACTTC
>TRBJ2-5|TRBV6-5|-|-
CASRGGLETQYF
TGTGCCAGCAGAGGGGGTTTGGAGACCCAGTACTTC
>TRBJ2-5|TRBV27|TRBD1|-
CASSSEQGAVETQYF
TGTGCCAGCAGTTCGGAACAGGGGGCGGTGGAGACCCAGTACTTC
>TRBJ2-2|TRBV7-8|TRBD1|-
CASSSGTGSAGELFF
TGTGCCAGCAGCTCCGGGACAGGGTCGGCCGGGGAGCTGTTTTTT
>TRBJ1-2|TRBV7-6|TRBD1|-
CASSPVTGYGYTF
TGTGCCAGCAGCCCCGTGACAGGGTATGGCTACACCTTC
>TRBJ2-7|TRBV4-3|-|-
CASSQDRGVSYEQYF
TGCGCCAGCAGCCAAGATCGTGGGGTATCCTACGAGCAGTACTTC
>TRBJ1-1|TRBV27|-|once
CASSQGGTEAFF
TGTGCCAGCAGTCAGGGAGGAACTGAAGCTTTCTTT
>TRBJ1-4|TRBV27|-|once
CASSPRGAMLNEKLFF
TGTGCCAGCAGCCCCCGAGGGGCGATGCTGAATGAAAAACTGTTTTTT
>TRBJ2-7|TRBV7-3|-|few
CASSLGAYEQYF
TGTGCCAGCAGCTTGGGGGCCTACGAGCAGTACTTC
>TRBJ2-1|TRBV7-3|TRBD1|-
CASSEPGQGYNEQFF
TGTGCCAGCAGCGAGCCGGGACAGGGGTACAATGAGCAGTTCTTC
>TRBJ2-3|TRBV19|-|-
CASSIGPDTQYF
TGTGCCAGTAGTATTGGTCCAGATACGCAGTATTTT
>TRBJ2-1|TRBV4-3|TRBD2|-
CASSKLLAGSYNEQFF
TGCGCCAGCAGCAAATTACTAGCGGGGAGTTACAATGAGCAGTTCTTC
>TRBJ1-1|TRBV5-6|-|-
CASNNPRWGEGTEAFF
TGTGCCAGCAATAATCCCCGCTGGGGGGAGGGCACTGAAGCTTTCTTT
>TRBJ2-5|TRBV30|TRBD2|-
CAWSLPGGWGETQYF
TGTGCCTGGAGTCTCCCGGGAGGGTGGGGAGAGACCCAGTACTTC
>TRBJ1-5|TRBV6-1|-|few
CASTWTADSNQPQHF
TGTGCCAGCACCTGGACAGCCGATAGCAATCAGCCCCAGCATTTT
>TRBJ1-1|TRBV4-3|-|-
CASSQDLQGLGGIGFF
TGCGCCAGTAGCCAAGATCTTCAGGGCCTTGGGGGGATTGGTTTCTTT
>TRBJ1-1|TRBV5-1|-|-
CASSWTTGEAFF
TGCGCCAGCAGCTGGACTACAGGAGAAGCTTTCTTT
>TRBJ2-1|TRBV7-8|TRBD1|-
CASSDLGQGAGNEQFF
TGTGCCAGCAGCGACTTGGGACAGGGGGCCGGAAATGAGCAGTTCTTC
>TRBJ1-4|TRBV5-4|TRBD1|medium-sized
CASSGTGTGVEKLFF
TGTGCCAGCAGCGGTACCGGGACAGGGGTTGAAAAACTGTTTTTT
>TRBJ1-5|TRBV7-8|-|-
CASSFGPDSNQPQHF
TGTGCCAGCAGCTTTGGACCGGATAGCAATCAGCCCCAGCATTTT
>TRBJ1-2|TRBV4-2|-|-
CASSFSGGDGYTF
TGTGCCAGCAGCTTTTCGGGGGGCGATGGCTACACCTTC
>TRBJ1-1|TRBV19|-|once
CASTYSRAGRAEAFF
TGTGCCAGTACATACTCCCGGGCAGGGAGGGCTGAAGCTTTCTTT
>TRBJ2-3|TRBV7-9|-|-
CASTNRDSSTDTQYF
TGTGCCAGCACCAACCGGGACTCTAGCACAGATACGCAGTATTTT
>TRBJ2-7|TRBV27|TRBD2|-
CASSRGLAGGSEQYF
TGTGCCAGCAGTCGGGGACTAGCGGGGGGGAGCGAGCAGTACTTC
>TRBJ2-5|TRBV5-6|TRBD2|-
CASSRTSGHQETQYF
TGTGCCAGCAGCAGGACTAGCGGGCACCAAGAGACCCAGTACTTC
>TRBJ1-1|TRBV4-3|-|-
CASSHAPGQPVGTEAFF
TGCGCCAGCAGCCATGCTCCGGGACAACCCGTAGGCACTGAAGCTTTCTTT
>TRBJ2-3|TRBV7-3|TRBD1|-
CASSQGQGEKTQYF
TGTGCCAGCAGCCAGGGACAGGGGGAGAAGACGCAGTATTTT
>TRBJ2-2|TRBV30|TRBD2|-
CAWILGEGLTGELFF
TGTGCCTGGATTTTGGGGGAGGGTCTTACCGGGGAGCTGTTTTTT
>TRBJ1-1|TRBV6-4|TRBD1|-
CASSGDGQGTEAFF
TGTGCCAGCAGTGGCGATGGACAGGGCACTGAAGCTTTCTTT
>TRBJ2-1|TRBV30|TRBD2|once
CAWSVGLANEQFF
TGTGCCTGGAGCGTGGGACTAGCAAATGAGCAGTTCTTC
>TRBJ2-3|TRBV9|-|-
CASSGGGPGRDTQYF
TGTGCCAGCAGCGGTGGGGGACCCGGGAGAGATACGCAGTATTTT
>TRBJ1-1|TRBV7-3|-|-
CASSWTKNTEAFF
TGTGCCAGCAGCTGGACAAAGAACACTGAAGCTTTCTTT
>TRBJ1-2|TRBV6-5|-|-
CASSYRTGDWVF
TGTGCCAGCAGTTACAGGACGGGAGATTGGGTCTTC
>TRBJ1-3|TRBV4-1|TRBD1|-
CASSQQQGPGNTIYF
TGCGCCAGCAGCCAACAACAGGGGCCTGGAAACACCATATATTTT
>TRBJ2-1|TRBV29-1|-|-
CSVENPKKYNEQFF
TGCAGCGTTGAAAATCCGAAGAAATACAATGAGCAGTTCTTC
>TRBJ1-2|TRBV27|-|-
CASSLGAYYGYTF
TGTGCCAGCAGTTTGGGGGCCTACTATGGCTACACCTTC
>TRBJ2-3|TRBV6-5|-|once
CASSSPGDTQYF
TGTGCCAGCAGTTCCCCCGGGGATACGCAGTATTTT
>TRBJ1-2|TRBV6-5|-|-
CASSYSSPPNGYTF
TGTGCCAGCAGTTACTCGTCCCCACCCAATGGCTACACCTTC
>TRBJ1-6|TRBV4-2|-|-
CASSLPRTGYNSPLHF
TGTGCCAGCAGCCTACCTCGGACGGGTTATAATTCACCCCTCCACTTT
>TRBJ1-1|TRBV13|TRBD1|-
CASSLDRVNTEAFF
TGTGCCAGCAGCCTGGACAGGGTGAACACTGAAGCTTTCTTT
>TRBJ2-1|TRBV6-5|-|-
CASSYSLPVNEQFF
TGTGCCAGCAGTTACTCTCTCCCGGTCAATGAGCAGTTCTTC
>TRBJ2-1|TRBV4-1|-|-
CASSQDLGGSSYNEQFF
TGCGCCAGCAGCCAAGACCTGGGGGGATCCTCCTACAATGAGCAGTTCTTC
>TRBJ2-1|TRBV7-9|TRBD2|-
CASSFSGGVYNEQFF
TGTGCCAGCAGCTTTAGCGGGGGGGTTTACAATGAGCAGTTCTTC
>TRBJ2-1|TRBV9|-|once
CASSVEGDPSNEQFF
TGTGCCAGCAGCGTAGAAGGGGATCCCTCCAATGAGCAGTTCTTC
>TRBJ1-2|TRBV7-9|-|-
CASSRGPDLYGYTF
TGTGCCAGCAGCCGGGGGCCAGACCTCTATGGCTACACCTTC
>TRBJ1-1|TRBV5-6|-|-
CASSLGGGTEAFF
TGTGCCAGCAGCTTAGGGGGAGGGACTGAAGCTTTCTTT
>TRBJ2-7|TRBV5-4|TRBD1|-
CASSLGTGSGYEQYF
TGTGCCAGCAGCTTGGGGACAGGGTCAGGCTACGAGCAGTACTTC
>TRBJ2-2|TRBV4-3|-|-
CASSAGRNTGELFF
TGCGCCAGCAGCGCCGGGAGGAACACCGGGGAGCTGTTTTTT
>TRBJ2-1|TRBV7-3|TRBD2|few
CASSSGTSGGRSYNEQFF
TGTGCCAGCAGCTCCGGGACTAGCGGGGGGCGCTCCTACAATGAGCAGTTCTTC